Following are 17 T cell receptor beta chains from one sample sequenced in a study of blood T cells in healthy people across ages. Primers used in a second PCR of roughly 6 to 11 cycles were a sample-barcoded 5' primer and a J-beta primer mix. TCRdb called the 5' RACE reads again in MiXCR, with one record for every CDR3 protein. The table shows 700,000 to 850,000 distinct CDR3 sequences, with around 36% occurring only once. Material for sequencing was blood. The origin of the receptors is a man between 18 and 29 years old in good health.

This clonotype was detected ten times or more. The V and J genes are TRBV9 and TRBJ2-3; 9 nucleotides line up with TRBD1. V shed 2 bases, J shed 4 bases, and the junction held 8 bases outside the gene matches. Per germline, CDR1 SGDLS and CDR2 YYNGEE. The CDR3 is made up of 16 amino acids. The CDR3 is CASSVDPGQGSDTQYF. The CDR3 bases are TGTGCCAGCAGCGTTGACCCGGGACAGGGCTCAGATACGCAGTATTTT.

The chain has TRBV6-5 and TRBJ1-2; D is unresolved. The CDR3 covers 15 residues. V shed 5 bases and J shed 2 bases, with 15 bases lying between them. Germline CDR1 MNHEY, CDR2 SVGAGI. The chain's CDR3 is CASSPIAGWNYGYTF. The CDR3 DNA is TGTGCCAGCAGTCCAATCGCCGGCTGGAACTATGGCTACACCTTC.

V and J are TRBV20-1 and TRBJ2-1; D possibly corresponds to TRBD1 (8 bases). Germline V gives CDR1 DFQATT, CDR2 SNEGSKA (reference sequence). Trimming removed 3 bases from V and 15 bases from J, with 27 bases in between. The length of the CDR3 is 15 residues. The CDR3 nucleotides read TGCAGTGCTAGGCCAGCGGGACAGGCTTCATCGAGGACGTTCTTC. Amino acid sequence: CSARPAGQASSRTFF.

This clonotype showed up many times. The V call is TRBV12-3 or TRBV12-4, the J call TRBJ1-2, with 7 bases lining up with TRBD1. V was clipped by 6 bases and J by 8 bases; unmatched bases: 9. CDR3 length: 13 amino acids. The CDR3 DNA sequence: TGTGCCAGCAGCGACTCGACAGGGAGAGGCTACACCTTC. Translation gives CASSDSTGRGYTF.

This clonotype appeared a few times. This sequence joins TRBV14 and TRBJ1-6; a weak D match, TRBD1 (5 bases). This CDR3 comprises 15 residues. Germline V CDR1 and CDR2: SGHDN, FVKESK. The V end lost 5 bases, the J end lost 5 bases, and 13 bases lay between the germline ends. The CDR3: CASSAGYFHNSPLHF. For the CDR3, the DNA is TGTGCCAGCAGCGCAGGGTATTTCCATAATTCACCCCTCCACTTT. Combining the CDR3 with reference TRBV14 and TRBJ1-6 gives the whole variable domain EAGVTQFPSHSVIEKGQTVTLRCDPISGHDNLYWYRRVMGKEIKFLLHFVKESKQDESGMPNNRFLAERTGGTYSTLKVQPAELEDSGVYFCASSAGYFHNSPLHFGNGTRLTVT.

Only one count was recorded for this clonotype. The CDR3 loop is CASSLDRAKNIQYF. CDR3 sequence (DNA): TGTGCCAGCAGCTTAGACAGAGCCAAAAACATTCAGTACTTC. The chain couples TRBV7-2 to TRBJ2-4, with D unresolved. CDR3 size: 14 residues. Trimming stripped 1 base from V and 0 bases from J, with 4 bases between. Germline V gene sequence: CDR1 SGHTA, CDR2 FQGNSA.

The gene calls are TRBV15 and TRBJ1-5, with D perhaps matching TRBD1 (5 bases). CDR1 is LNHNV, CDR2 YYDKDF, per germline (reference sequence). CDR3 length: 15 amino acids. Trimming left V 0 bases short and J 11 bases short, with 17 bases between. The CDR3 here is CATSRDSQGPGSQHF. The CDR3 coding sequence is TGTGCCACCAGCAGAGATAGTCAGGGCCCGGGGTCCCAGCATTTT.

This clonotype was detected only once. The chain joins TRBV12-3 or TRBV12-4 to TRBJ2-3; D remains ambiguous. This CDR3 has 14 residues. Trimming removed 8 bases at V and 3 bases at J, with 15 bases between. CDR3 residues: CASRPGVRTDTQYF. The CDR3 region has the DNA TGTGCCAGCCGCCCTGGGGTAAGGACAGATACGCAGTATTTT.

This clonotype appeared many times. The V call is TRBV5-1, the J call TRBJ1-5; D might be TRBD1 (6 bases). Trimming pared 2 bases from V and 3 bases from J, leaving 12 bases between. CDR1 is SGHRS, CDR2 YFSETQ, per germline. The CDR3 contains 15 residues. For the CDR3, the DNA is TGCGCCAGCAGCTTTACCGGGACATACAATCAGCCCCAGCATTTT. Protein product: CASSFTGTYNQPQHF.

V usage is TRBV5-1 and J usage is TRBJ2-5; TRBD2 might be the D (5 bases). This CDR3 has 14 amino acids. The germline V gene encodes CDR1 SGHRS and CDR2 YFSETQ. V was cut by 3 bases and J by 5 bases, with 14 bases left in between. The CDR3 sequence is CASSYQAREETQYF. The CDR3 DNA sequence: TGCGCCAGCAGCTATCAGGCGAGGGAGGAGACCCAGTACTTC.

The chain carries TRBV4-1 and TRBJ1-5; D gene uncertain. The CDR3 has 14 amino acids. Germline V CDR1 and CDR2: MGHRA, YSYEKL. Trimming pared 0 bases from V and 0 bases from J, leaving 3 bases between. CDR3 bases: TGCGCCAGCAGCCAAGAACGTAGCAATCAGCCCCAGCATTTT. Its protein product is CASSQERSNQPQHF.

This clonotype was seen a handful of times. The chain is built from TRBV6-5 and TRBJ2-4, with 7 positions matching TRBD1. The tail of the sequence fits TRBJ2-7 better, so the J call may be wrong. The CDR3 has 14 amino acids. CDR1 is MNHEY, CDR2 SVGAGI, per germline. CDR3 in amino acids: CASSYWQGDNEQYF. As DNA, the CDR3 is TGTGCCAGCAGTTATTGGCAGGGGGACAACGAGCAGTACTTC.

For this clonotype: A junction end diverges from the germline sequence, so it may reflect a read error. The chain recombines TRBV5-6 with TRBJ1-2, with 9 positions matching TRBD1. The germline gives CDR1 SGHDT, CDR2 YYEEEE. The CDR3 totals 13 residues. The CDR3: CASSLGQGIGCTF. The CDR3 DNA is TGTGCCAGCAGCCTGGGACAGGGAATAGGCTGCACCTTC. Combining the CDR3 with reference TRBV5-6 and TRBJ1-2 gives the whole variable domain DAGVTQSPTHLIKTRGQQVTLRCSPKSGHDTVSWYQQALGQGPQFIFQYYEEEERQRGNFPDRFSGHQFPNYSSELNVNALLLGDSALYLCASSLGQGIGCTFGSGTRLTVV.

This chain links TRBV21-1 with TRBJ2-7; the table gives TRBD2 as D, unverified against the DNA. TRBV21-1 is annotated as a pseudogene. This CDR3 has 17 residues. The CDR3 sequence: CATSSHSSRELWQEQYF. In DNA form, the CDR3 reads TGTGCCACGTCGTCCCACTCCTCCCGGGAACTATGGCAGGAGCAGTACTTC.

This chain links TRBV2 with TRBJ1-2; 12 bases are shared with TRBD1. V lost 8 bases to trimming and J lost 7 bases; unmatched junction nucleotides: 8. Looked up from germline, CDR1 is SNHLY and CDR2 is FYNNEI. The CDR3 totals 14 residues. CDR3 DNA sequence: TGTGCCAGCGTCTACGGGACAGGGGGCGGTGGCTACACCTTC. This codes for CASVYGTGGGGYTF.

The chain combines TRBV7-2 with TRBJ2-1, with D hard to call. The CDR3 is 15 amino acids. Germline assignment: CDR1 SGHTA and CDR2 FQGNSA. V gave up 3 bases and J gave up 0 bases, with 9 bases separating them. The CDR3 here is CASSFTQSSYNEQFF. Here the CDR3 DNA reads TGTGCCAGCAGCTTTACACAGAGCTCCTACAATGAGCAGTTCTTC.

J is TRBJ1-4 and V is TRBV4-1, with 8 bases aligning to TRBD1. The germline gives CDR1 MGHRA, CDR2 YSYEKL. The CDR3 runs 16 residues. J gave up 3 bases and V 1 base, and 4 bases lay outside the gene matches. The DNA of the CDR3 is TGCGCCAGCAGCCAAGGGCAGGGGGCATCTAATGAAAAACTGTTTTTT. It encodes CASSQGQGASNEKLFF.